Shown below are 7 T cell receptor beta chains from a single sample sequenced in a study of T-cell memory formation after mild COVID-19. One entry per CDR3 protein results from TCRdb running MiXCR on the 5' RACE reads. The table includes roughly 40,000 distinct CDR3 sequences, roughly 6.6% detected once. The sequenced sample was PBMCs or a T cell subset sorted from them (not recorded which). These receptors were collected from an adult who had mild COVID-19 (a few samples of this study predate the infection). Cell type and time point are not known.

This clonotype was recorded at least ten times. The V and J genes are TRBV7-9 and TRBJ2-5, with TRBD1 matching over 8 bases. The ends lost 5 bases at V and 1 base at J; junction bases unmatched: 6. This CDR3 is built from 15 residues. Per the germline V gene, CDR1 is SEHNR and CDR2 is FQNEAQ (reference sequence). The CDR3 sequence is CASSGTGHPQETQYF. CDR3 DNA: TGTGCCAGCAGCGGGACAGGACATCCCCAAGAGACCCAGTACTTC.

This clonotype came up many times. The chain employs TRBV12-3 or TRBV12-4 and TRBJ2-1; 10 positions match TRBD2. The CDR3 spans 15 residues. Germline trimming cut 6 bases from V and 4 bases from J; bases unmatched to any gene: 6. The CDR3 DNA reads TGTGCCAGCAGCATACTAGCGGGACCTTACAATGAGCAGTTCTTC. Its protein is CASSILAGPYNEQFF.

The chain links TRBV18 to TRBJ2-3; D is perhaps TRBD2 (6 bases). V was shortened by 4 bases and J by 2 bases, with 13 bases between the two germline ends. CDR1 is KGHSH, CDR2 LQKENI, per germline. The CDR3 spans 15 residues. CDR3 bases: TGTGCCAGCTCACTCCCACGGACTACCACAGATACGCAGTATTTT. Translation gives CASSLPRTTTDTQYF.

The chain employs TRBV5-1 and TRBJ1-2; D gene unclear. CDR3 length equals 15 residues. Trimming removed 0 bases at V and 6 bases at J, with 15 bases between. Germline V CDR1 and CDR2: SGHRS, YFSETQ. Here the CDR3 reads CASSLADRGFDGYTF. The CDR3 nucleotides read TGCGCCAGCAGCTTGGCGGATCGGGGATTCGATGGCTACACCTTC.

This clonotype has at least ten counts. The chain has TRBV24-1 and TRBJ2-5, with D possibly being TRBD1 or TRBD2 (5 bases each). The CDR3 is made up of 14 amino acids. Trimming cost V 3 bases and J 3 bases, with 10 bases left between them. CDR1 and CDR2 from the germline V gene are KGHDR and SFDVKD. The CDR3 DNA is TGTGCCACCAGTGATCCGAGAGGGGAAGAGACCCAGTACTTC. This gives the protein CATSDPRGEETQYF.

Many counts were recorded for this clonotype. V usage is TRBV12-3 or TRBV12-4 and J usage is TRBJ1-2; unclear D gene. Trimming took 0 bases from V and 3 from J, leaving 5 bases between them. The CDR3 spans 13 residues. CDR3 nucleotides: TGTGCCAGCAGTTTAGCACAGTACTATGGCTACACCTTC. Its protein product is CASSLAQYYGYTF.

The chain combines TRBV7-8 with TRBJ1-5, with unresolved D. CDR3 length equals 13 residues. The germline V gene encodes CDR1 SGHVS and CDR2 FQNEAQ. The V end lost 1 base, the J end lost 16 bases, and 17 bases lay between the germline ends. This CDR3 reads CASSLVDLTGAHF. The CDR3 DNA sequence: TGTGCCAGCAGCTTAGTAGATCTCACTGGAGCACATTTT.